This TCR beta chain was identified in a study of T cell repertoires in cytomegalovirus infection. TCRdb itself ran the reads through MiXCR, one entry per CDR3 protein. There are some 440,000 distinct CDR3 sequences in the sample; approximately 31% occur only once, and roughly an eighth lies in the top ten. The CDR3 is made up of 15 amino acids. V was trimmed by 5 bases and J by 8 bases, leaving 19 bases between them. Germline-derived CDR1 and CDR2 are DFQATT and SNEGSKA (reference sequence). The count of this clonotype is one. The rearrangement uses TRBV20-1 and TRBJ1-6; D is perhaps TRBD1 (5 bases). This receptor was identified in a human donor in good health (CMV status not recorded). Some clones in this sample may be carry-over from other donors' samples. The source material was PBMCs. CDR3 sequence reads: CSAPPGLPGDSPLHF. CDR3 bases: TGCAGTGCTCCCCCGGGACTGCCGGGGGATTCACCCCTCCACTTT.